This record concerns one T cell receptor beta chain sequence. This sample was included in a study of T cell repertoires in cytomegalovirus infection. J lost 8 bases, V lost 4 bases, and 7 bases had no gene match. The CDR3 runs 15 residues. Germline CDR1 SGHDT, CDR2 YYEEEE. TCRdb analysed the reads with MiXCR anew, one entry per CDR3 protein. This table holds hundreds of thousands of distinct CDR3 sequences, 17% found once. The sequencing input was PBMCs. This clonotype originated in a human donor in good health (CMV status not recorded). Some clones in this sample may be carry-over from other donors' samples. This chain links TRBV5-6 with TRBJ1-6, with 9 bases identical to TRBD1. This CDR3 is CASSGLGQGDSPLHF. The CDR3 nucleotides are TGTGCCAGCAGCGGACTGGGACAGGGAGATTCACCCCTCCACTTT.